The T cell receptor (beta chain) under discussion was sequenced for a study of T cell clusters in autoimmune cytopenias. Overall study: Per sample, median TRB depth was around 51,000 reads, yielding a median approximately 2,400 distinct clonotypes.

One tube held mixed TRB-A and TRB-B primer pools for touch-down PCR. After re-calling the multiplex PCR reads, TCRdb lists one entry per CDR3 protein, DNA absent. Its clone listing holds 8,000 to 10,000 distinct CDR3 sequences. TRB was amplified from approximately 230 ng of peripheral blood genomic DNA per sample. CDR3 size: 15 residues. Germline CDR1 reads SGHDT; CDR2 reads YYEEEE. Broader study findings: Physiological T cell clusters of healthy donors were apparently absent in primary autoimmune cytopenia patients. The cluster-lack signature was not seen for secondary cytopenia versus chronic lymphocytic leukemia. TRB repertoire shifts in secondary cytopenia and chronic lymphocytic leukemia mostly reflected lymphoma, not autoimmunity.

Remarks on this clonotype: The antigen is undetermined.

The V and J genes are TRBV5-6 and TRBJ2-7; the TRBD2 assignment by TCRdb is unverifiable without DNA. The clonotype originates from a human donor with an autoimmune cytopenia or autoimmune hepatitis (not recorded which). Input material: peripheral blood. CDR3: CASSYPSGGYYEQYF.